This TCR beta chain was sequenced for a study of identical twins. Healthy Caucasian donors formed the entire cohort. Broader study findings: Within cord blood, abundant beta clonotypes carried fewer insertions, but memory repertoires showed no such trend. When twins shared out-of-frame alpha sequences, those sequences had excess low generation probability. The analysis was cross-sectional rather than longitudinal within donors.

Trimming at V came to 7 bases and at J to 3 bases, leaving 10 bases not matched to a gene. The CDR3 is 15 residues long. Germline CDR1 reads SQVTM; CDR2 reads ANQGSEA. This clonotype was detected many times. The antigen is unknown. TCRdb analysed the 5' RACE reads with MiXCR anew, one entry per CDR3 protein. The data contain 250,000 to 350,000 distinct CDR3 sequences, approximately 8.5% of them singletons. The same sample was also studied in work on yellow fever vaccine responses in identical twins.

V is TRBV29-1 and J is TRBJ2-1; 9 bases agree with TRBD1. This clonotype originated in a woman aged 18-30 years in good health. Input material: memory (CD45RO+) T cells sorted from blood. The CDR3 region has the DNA TGCAGCGCAACTGACGGGACAGGGCTCTACAATGAGCAGTTCTTC. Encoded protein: CSATDGTGLYNEQFF.